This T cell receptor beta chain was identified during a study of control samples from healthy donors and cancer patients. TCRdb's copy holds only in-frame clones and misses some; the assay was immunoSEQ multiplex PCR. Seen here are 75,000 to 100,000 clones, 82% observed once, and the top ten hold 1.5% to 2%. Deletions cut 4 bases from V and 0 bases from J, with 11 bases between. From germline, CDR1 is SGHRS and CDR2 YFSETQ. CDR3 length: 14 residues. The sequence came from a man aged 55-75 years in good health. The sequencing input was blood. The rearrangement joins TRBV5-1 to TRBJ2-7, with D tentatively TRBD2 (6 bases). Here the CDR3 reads CASSPAGSSYEQYF. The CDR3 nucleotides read TGCGCCAGCAGCCCCGCGGGAAGCTCCTACGAGCAGTACTTC.